This is a list of T cell receptor beta chains from one sample in a study of blood T cell repertoires in COVID-19. Assay used: immunoSEQ multiplex PCR; TCRdb lists only in-frame clones, some missing. The sample contains about 120,000 clones, around 90% of which appear only once. Specimen: peripheral blood. The source of these receptors is a human donor in a cohort sampled during active COVID-19. The CDR3 runs from the conserved cysteine through the conserved F or W. The order of the fields is V gene, clone size, J gene, D gene, CDR3 DNA, CDR3 protein. D genes are given only for firm matches. Not all rows give a size; the values are once, few, many and, for expanded clones, a class.

V: TRBV5-5; size: few; J: TRBJ1-1; D: -; DNA: TGTGCCAGCACTATGAACACTGAAGCTTTCTTT; CDR3: CASTMNTEAFF
V: TRBV3-1/TRBV3-2; size: -; J: TRBJ2-7; D: TRBD1; DNA: TGTGCCAGCAGCCATTTCCCGGGGACAGTCTACGAGCAGTACTTC; CDR3: CASSHFPGTVYEQYF
V: TRBV12-3/TRBV12-4; size: -; J: TRBJ2-1; D: -; DNA: TGTGCCAGCAGCAGGAATCTTAATGAGCAGTTCTTC; CDR3: CASSRNLNEQFF
V: TRBV6-2/TRBV6-3; size: -; J: TRBJ2-5; D: TRBD2; DNA: TGTGCCAGCAGTTACCCACTCTCTAGCGGGCCCCAAGAGACCCAGTACTTC; CDR3: CASSYPLSSGPQETQYF
V: TRBV2; size: -; J: TRBJ2-3; D: -; DNA: TGTGCCAGCACCGGAGAGGGGGCAGATACGCAGTATTTT; CDR3: CASTGEGADTQYF
V: TRBV27; size: -; J: TRBJ2-3; D: TRBD2; DNA: TGTGCCAGCAGTTCCGGACTAGCGGGAGGGCCGCAGTATTTT; CDR3: CASSSGLAGGPQYF
V: TRBV7-9; size: -; J: TRBJ1-1; D: -; DNA: TGTGCCAGCAGCGACCTCCGCGGGGGTTGGACTGAAGCTTTCTTT; CDR3: CASSDLRGGWTEAFF
V: TRBV7-7; size: -; J: TRBJ2-5; D: TRBD2; DNA: TGTGCTAGCAGCTCAACTAGCGCGGAGGCGTTTGAGACCCAGTACTTC; CDR3: CASSSTSAEAFETQYF
V: TRBV3-1/TRBV3-2; size: -; J: TRBJ1-3; D: -; DNA: TGTGCCAGCAGAGCACCCGGGAGGTCTGGAAACACCATATATTTT; CDR3: CASRAPGRSGNTIYF
V: TRBV4-2; size: few; J: TRBJ2-5; D: -; DNA: TGTGCCAGCAGCCAAGAAATCTGGGACTCCAGCCTGACCCAGTACTTC; CDR3: CASSQEIWDSSLTQYF
V: TRBV7-8; size: -; J: TRBJ2-5; D: TRBD2; DNA: TGTGCCAGCAGTTTGGGACTAGCGGAAGAGACCCAGTACTTC; CDR3: CASSLGLAEETQYF
V: TRBV9; size: -; J: TRBJ1-1; D: TRBD1; DNA: TGTGCCAGCAGCACGGGGCCAGGGGGAGCTATGAACACTGAAGCTTTCTTT; CDR3: CASSTGPGGAMNTEAFF
V: TRBV6-2/TRBV6-3; size: -; J: TRBJ2-1; D: -; DNA: TGTGCCAGCAGTTACGCCCCAGGGACAACCTCCTACAATGAGCAGTTCTTC; CDR3: CASSYAPGTTSYNEQFF
V: TRBV2; size: -; J: TRBJ1-4; D: TRBD1; DNA: TGTGCCAGCAGCAGACAGGGGGCTTATAATGAAAAACTGTTTTTT; CDR3: CASSRQGAYNEKLFF
V: TRBV11-2; size: -; J: TRBJ2-1; D: TRBD1; DNA: TGTGCCAGCAGCTTAACAGGGGCAATTGGAAATGAGCAGTTCTTC; CDR3: CASSLTGAIGNEQFF
V: TRBV11-2; size: -; J: TRBJ2-1; D: TRBD2; DNA: TGTGCCAGCAGCACCCGACTAGCGGGAGGGCCGTTCCACAATGAGCAGTTCTTC; CDR3: CASSTRLAGGPFHNEQFF
V: TRBV18; size: -; J: TRBJ2-7; D: TRBD2; DNA: TGTGCCAGCTCACTAAACCACTTGGGGCGGCCGGGACTAGAGGTTACCTACGAGCAGTACTTC; CDR3: CASSLNHLGRPGLEVTYEQYF
V: TRBV30; size: -; J: TRBJ1-1; D: -; DNA: TGTGCCTGGAGGGGCCAGTATCGGAACACTGAAGCTTTCTTT; CDR3: CAWRGQYRNTEAFF
V: TRBV4-3; size: -; J: TRBJ1-4; D: TRBD1; DNA: TGCGCCAGCAGCCTAGAACACAGGGGGCCGATTGAAAAACTGTTTTTT; CDR3: CASSLEHRGPIEKLFF
V: TRBV5-1; size: few; J: TRBJ2-7; D: TRBD1; DNA: TGCGCCAGCAGCTTGGTACGCTCGGACAGGGGGCCGTTCGAGCAGTACTTC; CDR3: CASSLVRSDRGPFEQYF
V: TRBV2; size: -; J: TRBJ2-5; D: -; DNA: TGTGCCAGCAGTTCTCAAGAGACCCAGTACTTC; CDR3: CASSSQETQYF
V: TRBV28; size: -; J: TRBJ2-7; D: -; DNA: TGTGCCAGCACCCCTTCCACTTCACAGTCCAACGAGCAGTACTTC; CDR3: CASTPSTSQSNEQYF
V: TRBV5-1; size: -; J: TRBJ2-2; D: -; DNA: TGCGCCAGCAGCATTGGGCCTTACACCGGGGAGCTGTTTTTT; CDR3: CASSIGPYTGELFF
V: TRBV5-1; size: -; J: TRBJ2-3; D: -; DNA: TGCGCCAGCATGGACCCCCAGGGTGCAGATACGCAGTATTTT; CDR3: CASMDPQGADTQYF
V: TRBV5-1; size: -; J: TRBJ2-5; D: TRBD2; DNA: TGCGCCAGCAGCCCAAATAGCGGGGAAGAGACCCAGTACTTC; CDR3: CASSPNSGEETQYF
V: TRBV13; size: -; J: TRBJ2-7; D: TRBD2; DNA: TGTGCCAGCAGCGTTAGCGGGGGGGCCTACGAGCAGTACTTC; CDR3: CASSVSGGAYEQYF
V: TRBV6-2/TRBV6-3; size: -; J: TRBJ1-6; D: TRBD1; DNA: TGTGCCAGCAGTGATCGGACAGGGCCCTATAATTCACCCCTCCACTTT; CDR3: CASSDRTGPYNSPLHF
V: TRBV6-5; size: -; J: TRBJ2-1; D: TRBD2; DNA: TGTGCCAGCAGTTCCCTCGGGGGGAATGAGCAGTTCTTC; CDR3: CASSSLGGNEQFF
V: TRBV30; size: once; J: TRBJ1-2; D: -; DNA: TGTGCCTGGAGTGTACTCGGGGTAGGCTATGGCTACACCTTC; CDR3: CAWSVLGVGYGYTF
V: TRBV24-1; size: -; J: TRBJ2-1; D: TRBD2; DNA: TGTGCCACCAGTGGAGCGGGAGGGCCTTTGGATGAGCAGTTCTTC; CDR3: CATSGAGGPLDEQFF
V: TRBV5-8; size: once; J: TRBJ1-3; D: -; DNA: TGTGCCAGCAGCTTAGGCCAGGCTGGAAACACCATATATTTT; CDR3: CASSLGQAGNTIYF